This T cell receptor (beta chain) was found in a study of spatial heterogeneity in lung cancer. On the study more broadly: Samples were obtained from 70 or so donors, all untreated early-stage non-small cell lung cancer patients.

The CDR3 is 15 residues long. V lost 4 bases and J lost 1; bases outside the gene matches: 3. In germline, CDR1 is MGHDK, CDR2 SYGVNS. This clonotype was picked up one time. Sample time point: blood at routine non-recurrence follow-up after resection. Sequencing was performed on whole RNA extracted from tumor and nontumor lung tissue, or from frozen PBMC, and the material was left unsorted. MiXCR, applied by TCRdb to the 5' RACE reads, yields one record per CDR3 protein. The repertoire includes some 120,000 distinct CDR3 sequences, less than 15% of them detected once, and roughly 15% sits in the top ten.

This clonotype originated in a male donor with early-stage non-small cell lung cancer. Specimen: PBMCs, collected at follow-up. The genes are TRBV25-1 and TRBJ2-1; 8 bases line up with TRBD1. CDR3 protein: CASSGGQGSYNEQFF. The CDR3 DNA reads TGTGCCAGCAGTGGTGGACAGGGATCCTACAATGAGCAGTTCTTC. Full variable domain (missing parts from reference TRBV25-1 and TRBJ2-1): EADIYQTPRYLVIGTGKKITLECSQTMGHDKMYWYQQDPGMELHLIHYSYGVNSTEKGDLSSESTVSRIRTEHFPLTLESARPSHTSQYLCASSGGQGSYNEQFFGPGTRLTVL.